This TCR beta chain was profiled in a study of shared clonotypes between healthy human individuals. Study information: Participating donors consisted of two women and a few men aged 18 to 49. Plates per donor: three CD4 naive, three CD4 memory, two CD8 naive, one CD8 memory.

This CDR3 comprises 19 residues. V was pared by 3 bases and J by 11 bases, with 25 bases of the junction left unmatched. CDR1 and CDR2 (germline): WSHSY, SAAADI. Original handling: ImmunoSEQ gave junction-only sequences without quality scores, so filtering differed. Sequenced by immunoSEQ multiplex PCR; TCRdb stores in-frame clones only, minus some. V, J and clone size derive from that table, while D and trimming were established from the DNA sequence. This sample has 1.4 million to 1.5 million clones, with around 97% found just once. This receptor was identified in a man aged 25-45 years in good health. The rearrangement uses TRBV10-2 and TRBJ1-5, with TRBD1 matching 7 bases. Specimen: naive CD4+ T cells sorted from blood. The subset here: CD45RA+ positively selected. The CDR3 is CASSERPVPTGPAERSQHF. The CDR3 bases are TGCGCCAGCAGTGAACGTCCGGTCCCGACAGGGCCTGCAGAGAGGTCCCAGCATTTT.